What follows is one TCR beta chain and its context. Its antigen is not known. Both TRBC1 and TRBC2 were covered by a beta constant-region primer of two equimolar oligonucleotides. Ligated cDNA was amplified by four rounds of PCR with nested alpha and beta constant-region primers and SP2. An oligonucleotide with the SP2 primer and a 12-nucleotide UMI was ligated to the cDNA 3' end. One entry per CDR3 protein results from TCRdb running MiXCR on the UMI-ligation and nested PCR reads. The table includes 150,000 or so distinct CDR3 sequences, approximately 24% detected once. V lost 6 bases to trimming and J lost 3 bases, with 11 bases between them. Germline loops: CDR1 MNHEY, CDR2 SVGEGT. This CDR3 region has 13 residues. This record comes from a study of naive and memory T cell subsets. Study observations and caveats: There was no ground truth to check naive and memory subset results. Especially in CD8 cells, naive repertoires contained a few larger clonotypes, possibly CD45RA-re-expressing memory cells. TCR abundance followed a power law differing between naive and memory subsets.

Material: naive CD4+ T cells from blood. This clonotype was obtained from a human donor in good health. The rearrangement joins TRBV6-2 or TRBV6-3 to TRBJ1-1; D remains ambiguous. The CDR3 loop is CASSRDGDTEAFF. CDR3 nucleotides: TGTGCCAGCAGCCGTGACGGAGACACTGAAGCTTTCTTT.